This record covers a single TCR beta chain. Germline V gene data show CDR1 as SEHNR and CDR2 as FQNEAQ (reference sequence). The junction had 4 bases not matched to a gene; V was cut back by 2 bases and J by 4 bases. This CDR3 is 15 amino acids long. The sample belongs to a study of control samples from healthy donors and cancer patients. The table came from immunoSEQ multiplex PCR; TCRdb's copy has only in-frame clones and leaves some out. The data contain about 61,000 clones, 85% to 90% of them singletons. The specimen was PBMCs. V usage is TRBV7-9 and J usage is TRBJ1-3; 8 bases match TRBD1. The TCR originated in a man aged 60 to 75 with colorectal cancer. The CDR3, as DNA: TGTGCCAGCAGCTTAATCAGGGGGCTCGGAAACACCATATATTTT. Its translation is CASSLIRGLGNTIYF.